This TCR beta chain is from a study of shared clonotypes between healthy human individuals. An even split of each subset's genomic DNA across several immunoSEQ plates was performed. Clones were sequenced by immunoSEQ multiplex PCR, and TCRdb holds only the in-frame ones, with some missing. The table lists about 2 million clones, 85% to 95% of them singletons, with roughly 1% in the top ten. CDR1 LNHDA and CDR2 SQIVND come from the germline V gene (reference sequence). The ends lost 6 bases at V and 7 bases at J; junction bases unmatched: 6. This CDR3 spans 14 amino acids. Naive CD8 cells were CD45RO-negative, positively selected for CCR7, excluding terminally differentiated effector memory CD45RA+ cells. Study donors comprised healthy, HIV-negative adults devoid of recent acute infection or vaccination.

The chain recombines TRBV19 with TRBJ1-4; TRBD1 agrees at 9 bases. This TCR derives from a young man in good health. Sequencing was done on a sample of naive CD8+ T cells sorted from blood. CDR3 coding DNA: TGTGCCAGTAGCCCCGGGACAGGGTTTGAAAAACTGTTTTTT. It codes for CASSPGTGFEKLFF. The whole variable domain, remainder taken from reference TRBV19 and TRBJ1-4, is DGGITQSPKYLFRKEGQNVTLSCEQNLNHDAMYWYRQDPGQGLRLIYYSQIVNDFQKGDIAEGYSVSREKKESFPLTVTSAQKNPTAFYLCASSPGTGFEKLFFGSGTQLSVL.